This passage covers 25 T cell receptor beta chains from one sample sequenced in a study of PD-L1 blockade in urothelial cancer. TCRdb's table, derived via immunoSEQ multiplex PCR, lists solely in-frame clones and lacks some. The sample contains approximately 50,000 clones, approximately 86% of which appear only once. The time point was: pretreatment peripheral blood. This sample comprised PBMCs, obtained around atezolizumab (anti-PD-L1) treatment. These TCRs come from a man in his sixties with urothelial cancer.

The chain carries TRBV5-6 and TRBJ1-5, with TRBD1 matching 7 bases. J was trimmed by 0 bases and V by 2 bases; bases with no gene match: 11. There are 18 residues in the CDR3. Germline-derived CDR1 and CDR2 are SGHDT and YYEEEE. Here the CDR3 DNA reads TGTGCCAGCAGCTTCGCGGGACAGCAGTTTTATAGCAATCAGCCCCAGCATTTT. It specifies CASSFAGQQFYSNQPQHF.

V gene TRBV7-8 combines with J gene TRBJ1-6, with a possible D match to TRBD1 (5 bases). This CDR3 is built from 19 residues. Germline values: CDR1 SGHVS, CDR2 FQNEAQ. V dropped 0 bases and J dropped 0 bases, with 15 bases sitting between them. CDR3 DNA: TGTGCCAGCAGCTTAGCGGTAGCAGGGCAAAGCTCCTATAATTCACCCCTCCACTTT. As protein: CASSLAVAGQSSYNSPLHF.

The gene calls are TRBV5-1 and TRBJ1-4; weak D call: TRBD1 (6 bases). Germline CDR1 is SGHRS and CDR2 is YFSETQ. The CDR3 is made up of 12 amino acids. The V gene lost 2 bases and the J gene lost 11 bases, with 10 bases spanning the gap. In nucleotides, the CDR3 is TGCGCCAGCAGCTTAAACAGGGAGAAACTGTTTTTT. Its protein product is CASSLNREKLFF.

This clone has just one count. The V gene is TRBV30, the J gene TRBJ1-1; D unresolved. The CDR3 has 15 amino acids. V was shortened by 2 bases and J by 4 bases, with 17 bases between the two germline ends. CDR1 GTSNPN and CDR2 SVGIG come from the germline V gene (reference sequence). In nucleotides, the CDR3 is TGTGCCTGGAGTTCGGGGAAATTGATGAGCACTGAAGCTTTCTTT. This translates into CAWSSGKLMSTEAFF. The variable domain in full, completed from reference TRBV30 and TRBJ1-1, reads SQTIHQWPATLVQPVGSPLSLECTVEGTSNPNLYWYRQAAGRGLQLLFYSVGIGQISSEVPQNLSASRPQDRQFILSSKKLLLSDSGFYLCAWSSGKLMSTEAFFGQGTRLTVV.

In its sample, this clone was seen a few times. This chain links TRBV9 with TRBJ2-7; D ambiguous. Germline values: CDR1 SGDLS, CDR2 YYNGEE. There are 14 residues in the CDR3. Trimming cost V 3 bases and J 0 bases, with 10 bases left between them. In DNA form, the CDR3 reads TGTGCCAGCAGCGAGTACACGATCTCCTACGAGCAGTACTTC. It is translated as CASSEYTISYEQYF. Using reference TRBV9 and TRBJ2-7 for the parts outside the CDR3, the full variable domain is DSGVTQTPKHLITATGQRVTLRCSPRSGDLSVYWYQQSLDQGLQFLIQYYNGEERAKGNILERFSAQQFPDLHSELNLSSLELGDSALYFCASSEYTISYEQYFGPGTRLTVT.

This chain links TRBV7-9 with TRBJ2-3; TRBD2 aligns across 12 bases. J lost 0 bases, V lost 5 bases, and 3 bases had no gene match. The CDR3 has 16 amino acids. Germline CDR1 reads SEHNR; CDR2 reads FQNEAQ (reference sequence). CDR3 sequence (DNA): TGTGCCAGCAGCGGGGGACTAGCGGGTAGCACAGATACGCAGTATTTT. Translation gives CASSGGLAGSTDTQYF.

The DNA for the CDR3 is TGTGCCAGCAGCTTAGGAAGTGGGGGCACGGAGACCCAGTACTTC. It specifies CASSLGSGGTETQYF. The rearrangement links TRBV7-2 to TRBJ2-5; tentative D call: TRBD1 (6 bases). Deletions cut 1 base from V and 5 bases from J, with 14 bases between. This CDR3 contains 15 residues. Germline lookup yields CDR1 SGHTA and CDR2 FQGNSA.

This sequence joins TRBV2 and TRBJ2-2; 8 bases are a match to TRBD2. CDR1 is SNHLY, CDR2 FYNNEI, per germline. The CDR3 is made up of 19 amino acids. Trimming took 2 bases from V and 4 from J; bases not matched to a gene: 15. The CDR3 protein is CASSEWSGGLGSGTGELFF. The CDR3 DNA sequence: TGTGCCAGCAGTGAATGGTCGGGAGGGTTAGGGTCTGGCACCGGGGAGCTGTTTTTT.

J is TRBJ2-1 and V is TRBV4-3; maybe TRBD1 (5 bases). This CDR3 contains 18 residues. CDR1 is LGHNA, CDR2 YSLEER, per germline. V lost 0 bases and J lost 0, with 15 bases in between. DNA of the CDR3: TGCGCCAGCAGCCAAGATCCCAAGGGGTTTAGCTCCTACAATGAGCAGTTCTTC. Encoded protein: CASSQDPKGFSSYNEQFF.

This clone is a singleton in its sample. The rearrangement uses TRBV6-5 and TRBJ1-2, with a tentative D call TRBD1 (5 bases). This CDR3 region has 16 residues. Germline V gives CDR1 MNHEY, CDR2 SVGAGI. The V end was cut by 0 bases, the J end by 8 bases, with 19 bases between. The CDR3 is CASSYSLPGRVEGYTF. Here the CDR3 DNA reads TGTGCCAGCAGTTACTCACTCCCTGGCAGGGTGGAAGGCTACACCTTC.

V and J are TRBV5-1 and TRBJ1-1; tentatively, D is TRBD1 (6 bases). In germline, CDR1 is SGHRS, CDR2 YFSETQ. Trimming pared 2 bases from V and 1 base from J, leaving 9 bases between. The CDR3 extends over 14 amino acids. In nucleotides, the CDR3 is TGCGCCAGCAGCTTACAGGGTGGGAACACTGAAGCTTTCTTT. It specifies CASSLQGGNTEAFF.

The J gene is TRBJ1-6, the V gene TRBV2; 10 nucleotides match TRBD1. In germline, CDR1 is SNHLY, CDR2 FYNNEI. The V and J ends lost 9 bases and 7 bases, in that order; junction bases with no gene match: 0. The CDR3 spans 12 residues. This chain's CDR3 is CARGQGNSPLHF. The CDR3 region has the DNA TGTGCCAGGGGACAGGGGAATTCACCCCTCCACTTT.

The chain is built from TRBV25-1 and TRBJ2-1; 10 nucleotides agree with TRBD1. Per the germline V gene, CDR1 is MGHDK and CDR2 is SYGVNS. The length of the CDR3 is 15 residues. V was pared by 2 bases and J by 5 bases, with 3 bases of the junction left unmatched. CDR3 bases: TGTGCCAGCAGTGAAAGTGGGACAGGGGACAATGAGCAGTTCTTC. It codes for CASSESGTGDNEQFF.

This clone was counted a single time. J is TRBJ1-1 and V is TRBV5-4, with TRBD1 matching 8 bases. The germline V gene encodes CDR1 SGHNT and CDR2 YYREEE (reference sequence). With V trimmed by 2 bases and J by 3 bases, 6 bases remained unmatched. This CDR3 region has 15 residues. The CDR3 region is CASSFPGQGDTEAFF. CDR3 DNA: TGTGCCAGCAGCTTCCCCGGACAGGGTGACACTGAAGCTTTCTTT.

The chain is built from TRBV6-5 and TRBJ2-7; D perhaps matches TRBD2 (6 bases). V was clipped by 5 bases and J by 4 bases, with 9 bases between them. This CDR3 spans 12 amino acids. Germline V gene lookup returns CDR1 MNHEY and CDR2 SVGAGI. CDR3 nucleotide sequence: TGTGCCAGCAGTACCGGACTATACGAGCAGTACTTC. Protein sequence: CASSTGLYEQYF.

This clone was seen a single time. The chain uses TRBV9 and TRBJ2-7; the D gene is possibly TRBD2 (6 bases). Trimming shortened V by 3 bases and J by 0 bases, and 19 bases separated the two germline ends. The CDR3 runs 17 residues. Looked up from germline, CDR1 is SGDLS and CDR2 is YYNGEE. The CDR3 coding sequence is TGTGCCAGCAGCGCGGGAGTCGGCAGTCGTCGCTCCTACGAGCAGTACTTC. This encodes CASSAGVGSRRSYEQYF.

V is TRBV11-2 and J is TRBJ2-2; D is possibly TRBD1 (6 bases). This CDR3 has 13 residues. Deletions cut 3 bases from V and 7 bases from J, with 9 bases between. The germline V gene encodes CDR1 SGHAT and CDR2 FQNNGV. The CDR3 DNA is TGTGCCAGCAGCTTTAGGGGGTACGGGGAGCTGTTTTTT. This encodes CASSFRGYGELFF.

This chain joins TRBV7-9 and TRBJ2-7; weak D call: TRBD2 (6 bases). V was pared by 1 base and J by 6 bases, with 13 bases between. CDR3 length equals 14 residues. Germline V CDR1 and CDR2: SEHNR, FQNEAQ (reference sequence). The CDR3 DNA sequence: TGTGCCAGCAGCTTAGGGGAGGCTGCTGTCGAGCAGTACTTC. Residues: CASSLGEAAVEQYF.

This chain connects TRBV29-1 to TRBJ1-1; TRBD1 agrees at 8 bases. The junction had 7 bases not matched to a gene; V was cut back by 3 bases and J by 1 base. CDR1 SQVTM and CDR2 ANQGSEA come from the germline V gene. The CDR3 has 15 amino acids. This CDR3 reads CSVDRRGQGNTEAFF. The CDR3 DNA follows: TGCAGCGTTGACCGAAGAGGACAGGGGAACACTGAAGCTTTCTTT.

The chain's CDR3 is CASSLDRESPLHF. CDR3 bases: TGTGCCAGCAGCTTAGACAGGGAATCACCCCTCCACTTT. The V and J genes are TRBV7-9 and TRBJ1-6, with D maybe TRBD1 (6 bases). Trimming removed 1 base from V and 10 bases from J, with 8 bases in between. The CDR3 contains 13 residues. Germline CDR1 reads SEHNR; CDR2 reads FQNEAQ (reference sequence).

The rearrangement joins TRBV28 to TRBJ1-2, with a tentative D call TRBD1 (5 bases). Trimming removed 1 base from V and 6 bases from J, with 18 bases in between. The CDR3 extends over 16 amino acids. Germline V gene lookup returns CDR1 MDHEN and CDR2 SYDVKM. CDR3 nucleotides: TGTGCCAGCAGTTTATCGGCCACCCAGGGTCCGGATGGCTACACCTTC. Its protein is CASSLSATQGPDGYTF.

This clone was detected only once. V is TRBV29-1 and J is TRBJ2-2, with D perhaps matching TRBD1 (6 bases). CDR3 length: 11 residues. CDR1 SQVTM and CDR2 ANQGSEA come from the germline V gene. V was cut by 6 bases and J by 6 bases, with 8 bases left in between. CDR3 coding DNA: TGCAGCGTCACAGGGCCCGGGGAGCTGTTTTTT. It codes for CSVTGPGELFF.

This chain links TRBV21-1 with TRBJ2-7; TRBD2 is the table's D call, not checked against the DNA. TRBV21-1 is listed as a pseudogene. CDR3 length equals 17 residues. CDR3 DNA: TGTGCCAGCAGCAAAGACCGCCCAGCGGCAGTATCCTACGAGCAGTACTTC. This translates into CASSKDRPAAVSYEQYF.

This chain connects TRBV2 to TRBJ1-4, with a possible D match to TRBD1 (5 bases). V was clipped by 2 bases and J by 0 bases, with 7 bases between them. The CDR3 sequence is 15 residues long. The germline V gene encodes CDR1 SNHLY and CDR2 FYNNEI. The CDR3 region has the DNA TGTGCCAGCAGTGAAAAAGGGGCAACTAATGAAAAACTGTTTTTT. Its protein is CASSEKGATNEKLFF.

The chain employs TRBV4-1 and TRBJ2-7; TRBD1 matches at 7 bases. V lost 9 bases, J lost 7 bases, and 12 bases stayed unmatched. Germline CDR1 MGHRA, CDR2 YSYEKL. The length of the CDR3 is 13 residues. The CDR3 is CASSLKGAREQYF. The CDR3 DNA sequence: TGCGCCAGTTCGTTAAAGGGGGCGCGGGAGCAGTACTTC.